The source of this T cell receptor (beta chain) is a study of high-grade serous ovarian cancer treatment subgroups. Across the study: On average, around 15,000 reads and 6,000 to 7,500 unique TCR beta rearrangements were obtained per sample.

Study conclusions and caveats: Only CDR3 was analyzed; CDR1 and CDR2 were not. Same-patient tumor repertoires overlapped at about 0.1 to 0.8; different patients barely overlapped. Higher neoantigen levels went with greater TCR clonal relatedness.

Germline V gene sequence: CDR1 MGHDK, CDR2 SYGVNS. CDR3 length: 14 amino acids. V dropped 0 bases and J dropped 5 bases, with 10 bases sitting between them. Profiling relied on immunoSEQ multiplex PCR, and the TCRdb table lists in-frame clones only, not all of them. The data show 10,000 to 15,000 clones, just over 85% seen once. About this clone itself: Its antigen is unknown.

Tumor samples were taken before definitive surgery or chemotherapy. This sequence originates from a human donor with high-grade serous ovarian cancer. The V and J genes are TRBV25-1 and TRBJ2-5; D might be TRBD1 (5 bases). The specimen was tumor tissue. This chain's CDR3 is CASSEYTRGETQYF. The CDR3 region has the DNA TGTGCCAGCAGTGAATATACAAGGGGTGAGACCCAGTACTTC. The full variable domain, rest sourced from reference TRBV25-1 and TRBJ2-5, is EADIYQTPRYLVIGTGKKITLECSQTMGHDKMYWYQQDPGMELHLIHYSYGVNSTEKGDLSSESTVSRIRTEHFPLTLESARPSHTSQYLCASSEYTRGETQYFGPGTRLLVL.